A selection of T cell receptor beta chains follows, all from one sample in a study of cytomegalovirus exposure and HLA in healthy donors. Repertoires were generated with immunoSEQ multiplex PCR, while TCRdb's copy carries only in-frame clones and drops some. The top ten hold approximately 0.69% of the sample, which has 82,000 or so clones, roughly 96% seen once. The sample taken for sequencing was PBMCs. The receptors were sampled from a young woman in good health and CMV-seronegative. Each CDR3 is given with its conserved first and last residue. The D gene is left open where the match is weak. Clone size is stated in some rows and not others, as once, few, many or a class when expanded.

abundance | j_gene | d_gene | v_gene | CDR3nt | CDR3aa
NA | TRBJ2-2 | NA | TRBV2 | TGTGCCAGCAGCCAGGACAGCGCGAACACCGGGGAGCTGTTTTTT | CASSQDSANTGELFF
NA | TRBJ2-1 | TRBD2 | TRBV28 | TGTGCCAGCAGTACCTCGGGACTAGCTAAATACAATGAGCAGTTCTTC | CASSTSGLAKYNEQFF
NA | TRBJ1-6 | TRBD1 | TRBV10-2 | TGCGCCAGCAGTGTGACAGGGGATAATTCACCCCTCCACTTT | CASSVTGDNSPLHF
NA | TRBJ2-5 | TRBD2 | TRBV5-5 | TGTGCCAGCAGCCCACCCCGAGGAAGCGGGGGGAACCAAGAGACCCAGTACTTC | CASSPPRGSGGNQETQYF
NA | TRBJ2-7 | TRBD1 | TRBV28 | TGTGCCAGCAGAGCAGACTGGACAGGGGTAAAAACCTACGAGCAGTACTTC | CASRADWTGVKTYEQYF
NA | TRBJ1-2 | NA | TRBV28 | TGTGCCAGCAGTTTATATAATGGGGCGAACTATGGCTACACCTTC | CASSLYNGANYGYTF
once | TRBJ1-1 | NA | TRBV4-3 | TGCGCCAGCAGCCAAGATCACGGGGAGGGAACTGAAGCTTTCTTT | CASSQDHGEGTEAFF
NA | TRBJ2-1 | TRBD1 | TRBV6-5 | TGTGCCAGCAGTTACTTGCACAGGGGTGAGCAGTTCTTC | CASSYLHRGEQFF
NA | TRBJ2-7 | TRBD2 | TRBV7-9 | TGTGCCAGCAGCTTAGGTCTCCGCTCGGGAGGAATATCCTACGAGCAGTACTTC | CASSLGLRSGGISYEQYF
NA | TRBJ1-4 | NA | TRBV2 | TGTGCCAGCAGTGACGCAGGGAATTTTAATGAAAAACTGTTTTTT | CASSDAGNFNEKLFF
NA | TRBJ2-7 | TRBD2 | TRBV27 | TGTGCCAGCAGTACCGTAGCGGGGTCCTACGAGCAGTACTTC | CASSTVAGSYEQYF
NA | TRBJ2-3 | TRBD2 | TRBV9 | TGTGCCAGCAGCGTAGGTAGCGGGAGGAGTAGTGGAGATACGCAGTATTTT | CASSVGSGRSSGDTQYF
NA | TRBJ1-4 | NA | TRBV18 | TGTGCCAGCTCACCACGACAAACTAATGAAAAACTGTTTTTT | CASSPRQTNEKLFF
NA | TRBJ2-3 | TRBD1 | TRBV28 | TGTGCCAGCATCCCAATGGCACCGGGACAGGGACGGGATACGCAGTATTTT | CASIPMAPGQGRDTQYF